A single sample is the source of the 7 T cell receptor beta chains below, sequenced in a study of tumor and adjacent non-tumor tissue in lung cancer. The template was RNA from unsorted bulk tissue. This non-tumor lung sample came from over 3 cm beyond the tumor edge. The library came from three nested PCR rounds adapted from ARM-PCR protocols. TCRdb reprocessed the multiplex PCR reads with MiXCR, giving one entry per CDR3 protein. The sample contains about 86,000 distinct CDR3 sequences, around 76% of which appear only once. The sequencing input was distant non-tumor lung tissue. Receptor source: a woman in her 50s with non-small cell lung cancer.

As concerns this clonotype: In this CDR3 the conserved last residue, phenylalanine or tryptophan, is missing, so a read error is likely. The rearrangement links TRBV11-2 to TRBJ2-7, with D perhaps matching TRBD2 (5 bases). Trimming pared 5 bases from V and 2 bases from J, leaving 16 bases between. The CDR3 spans 15 residues. Per germline, CDR1 SGHAT and CDR2 FQNNGV. This CDR3 is CASSTRTGRTYEQYM. The CDR3 DNA reads as TGTGCCAGCAGCACCAGGACTGGGCGCACCTACGAGCAGTACATG.

Details on this clonotype: The junction departs from germline at one end; a sequencing error may be responsible. This chain uses TRBV10-1 with TRBJ2-5; no firm D call. There are 12 residues in the CDR3. Germline V gene sequence: CDR1 WNHNN, CDR2 SYGVQD (reference sequence). DNA of the CDR3: TGCGCCAGACCCACCATGATAGAGACCCAGCACTTT. Its translation is CARPTMIETQHF.

This clonotype came up a few times. At one boundary the junction diverges from the germline segment, which might be a read error. The gene calls are TRBV4-2 and TRBJ2-7; D not resolved. Germline CDR1 reads LGHNA; CDR2 reads YNFKEQ. The CDR3 covers 16 residues. The CDR3 loop is CASRYAVEAVPYEQYF. CDR3 nucleotide sequence: TGTGCTAGCAGATATGCAGTAGAGGCGGTCCCCTACGAGCAGTACTTC.

As regards this clonotype: The junction and the germline gene differ at one end; a read error may be behind it. The CDR3 region is CSALPQTSGGYGQYF. DNA of the CDR3: TGCAGTGCACTACCCCAGACTAGCGGGGGGTACGGGCAGTACTTC. This rearrangement joins TRBV20-1 to TRBJ2-7; TRBD2 matches at 13 bases. The V gene's germline CDR1 is DFQATT and CDR2 SNEGSKA (reference sequence). This CDR3 contains 15 residues.

The chain combines TRBV10-2 with TRBJ2-7; 8 bases are a match to TRBD2. The CDR3 loop spans 14 amino acids. Germline lookup yields CDR1 WSHSY and CDR2 SAAADI. Unmatched junction bases numbered 5, after V lost 3 bases and J lost 4 bases. CDR3 coding DNA: TGCGCCAGCAGTGATTCTCCGGGAGGGTACGAGCAGTACTTC. This gives the protein CASSDSPGGYEQYF.

A note on this clonotype: At one boundary the junction diverges from the germline segment, which might be a read error. The chain couples TRBV12-3 or TRBV12-4 to TRBJ2-3; TRBD2 aligns across 11 bases. This CDR3 has 17 residues. CDR3 DNA: TGTGCCAGCAGACCGGCGACTAGCGGGATCAAAGCAGACACGCAGTATTTT. As protein: CASRPATSGIKADTQYF.

Of note for this clonotype: Germline is not matched at one junction end, which may reflect a read error. The chain uses TRBV11-1 and TRBJ2-7; D not resolved. Germline V gene lookup returns CDR1 SGHAT and CDR2 FQDESV (reference sequence). The CDR3 has 13 residues. CDR3 in amino acids: CANSLRITSEQYF. CDR3 DNA: TGTGCCAACAGCTTAAGGATAACGAGCGAGCAGTACTTC.